The sequence of this TCR beta chain was determined in a study of response to subunit inactivated influenza vaccine. General observations from the study: The study's authors posited that every seasonal influenza vaccination enlists few new T cells.

The CDR3 runs 16 residues. In germline, CDR1 is LNHNV, CDR2 YYDKDF (reference sequence). The V gene lost 1 base and the J gene lost 3 bases, with 14 bases spanning the gap. TCRdb reprocessed the RT-PCR reads with MiXCR, giving one entry per CDR3 protein. This table holds just under 550,000 distinct CDR3 sequences, less than 25% found once. On this clonotype: Its antigen is currently unknown.

These data were likewise used in another study, on T cells expressing NK-cell markers. That source adds: TCR beta cDNA was generated via 5'RACE template switching incorporating UMIs. The eight sequenced donors comprised seven who were HCMV-seropositive and one who was seronegative. The use of an anti-gamma-delta TCR antibody, which was added in several experiments, restricted sorting to T cells expressing alpha-beta TCR. A handful of donors showed these clonotypes also leading the CD3+CD56-NKG2C+ fraction.

The clonotype was recovered from a middle-aged man who received an inactivated influenza vaccine. The V call is TRBV15, the J call TRBJ2-3; D call uncertain. This specimen was CD4+ T cells sorted from PBMCs, taken roughly 12 days after vaccination. The CDR3 loop reads CATSRGVVAVTDTQYF. CDR3 nucleotide sequence: TGTGCCACCAGCAGAGGGGTGGTAGCAGTAACAGATACGCAGTATTTT.